These 26 T cell receptor beta chains were all obtained from the same sample, sequenced in a study of T cells and Merkel cell carcinoma outcomes. TCRdb keeps only in-frame clones here, not all; method: immunoSEQ multiplex PCR. The data hold under 25,000 clones, with over 75% observed a single time. Sequenced: tumor tissue from Merkel cell carcinoma. The receptors derive from a human donor with Merkel cell carcinoma.

The rearrangement uses TRBV19 and TRBJ2-7; no reliable D call. Germline V gene lookup returns CDR1 LNHDA and CDR2 SQIVND (reference sequence). This CDR3 has 13 residues. The V end was cut by 8 bases, the J end by 0 bases, with 11 bases between. The CDR3 region has the DNA TGTGCCAGTGAAAATCCGTTCTCCTACGAGCAGTACTTC. This encodes CASENPFSYEQYF.

The chain joins TRBV7-9 to TRBJ1-5, with D uncertain. The CDR3 length is 14 residues. Trimming stripped 6 bases from V and 5 bases from J, with 14 bases between. In germline, CDR1 is SEHNR, CDR2 FQNEAQ (reference sequence). The CDR3 coding sequence is TGTGCCAGCAGTCCTCTCGACCGCTATCAGCCCCAGCATTTT. Its translation: CASSPLDRYQPQHF.

This clone has a handful of counts. The chain has TRBV9 and TRBJ1-1; D remains ambiguous. This CDR3 is built from 12 residues. V was clipped by 0 bases and J by 7 bases, with 7 bases between them. Germline values: CDR1 SGDLS, CDR2 YYNGEE. The CDR3 sequence is CASSVGAGEAFF. CDR3 nucleotide sequence: TGTGCCAGCAGCGTAGGGGCAGGTGAAGCTTTCTTT.

The chain uses TRBV5-4 and TRBJ2-3; 10 bases fit TRBD2. The CDR3 spans 17 residues. V was pared by 2 bases and J by 0 bases, with 6 bases of the junction left unmatched. CDR1 is SGHNT, CDR2 YYREEE, per germline (reference sequence). CDR3 sequence: CASSLKAGGQSTDTQYF. CDR3 in DNA: TGTGCCAGCAGCTTAAAAGCGGGGGGGCAAAGCACAGATACGCAGTATTTT.

This clone was counted once. This may arise from a read error, as a much more abundant clone is one base away. The sample contains more than one DNA sequence encoding this CDR3. The rearrangement links TRBV29-1 to TRBJ1-2, with D possibly matching TRBD1 (6 bases). The CDR3 length is 13 residues. The germline V gene encodes CDR1 SQVTM and CDR2 ANQGSEA. CDR3 region: CSVPTGELYGYTF. DNA for the CDR3: TGCAGCGTCCCGACAGGAGAACTCTATGGCTACACTTTC. Based on the CDR3 plus reference TRBV29-1 and TRBJ1-2, the full variable domain is SAVISQKPSRDICQRGTSLTIQCQVDSQVTMMFWYRQQPGQSLTLIATANQGSEATYESGFVIDKFPISRPNLTFSTLTVSNMSPEDSSIYLCSVPTGELYGYTFGSGTRLTVV.

V usage is TRBV6-6 and J usage is TRBJ1-1; TRBD1 agrees at 9 bases. Germline values: CDR1 MNHNY, CDR2 SVGAGI (reference sequence). V lost 1 base and J lost 6; bases outside the gene matches: 6. The CDR3 spans 15 residues. The CDR3 is CASSYWDRDGSEAFF. The CDR3 DNA sequence: TGTGCCAGCAGTTACTGGGACAGGGATGGATCTGAAGCTTTCTTT.

The rearrangement links TRBV27 to TRBJ1-6; D gene unclear. The CDR3 is 13 residues long. V lost 3 bases and J lost 7, with 7 bases in between. The germline V gene has CDR1 MNHEY and CDR2 SMNVEV (reference sequence). The CDR3 spells CASSFDGNSPLHF. In nucleotides, the CDR3 is TGTGCCAGCAGTTTCGACGGGAATTCACCCCTCCACTTT.

This clone has just one count. The chain joins TRBV10-2 to TRBJ1-6; no firm D call. CDR1 WSHSY and CDR2 SAAADI come from the germline V gene. V lost 10 bases and J 9 bases, leaving 16 bases between the germline ends. The length of the CDR3 is 13 residues. In nucleotides, the CDR3 is TGCGCCACCTCGGGATTGGAACGTTCACCCCTCCACTTT. Translation gives CATSGLERSPLHF.

The CDR3 DNA reads as TGTGCCAGTGGGAGGACTACCGGGGGCGGGGAGCTGTTTTTT. This encodes CASGRTTGGGELFF. This chain links TRBV9 with TRBJ2-2, with D tentatively TRBD2 (6 bases). The length of the CDR3 is 14 residues. V lost 8 bases, J lost 7 bases, and 18 bases lay in between. The germline V gene has CDR1 SGDLS and CDR2 YYNGEE.

V gene TRBV4-1 combines with J gene TRBJ1-1, with a tentative D call TRBD1 (5 bases). Germline V gene lookup returns CDR1 MGHRA and CDR2 YSYEKL. This CDR3 spans 14 amino acids. Trimming took 4 bases from V and 1 from J, leaving 10 bases between them. This CDR3 reads CASSPGRQNTEAFF. The CDR3 DNA follows: TGCGCCAGCAGCCCGGGACGGCAGAACACTGAAGCTTTCTTT.

This clone was detected once. The chain employs TRBV10-3 and TRBJ1-1; 8 bases fit TRBD1. The germline V gene encodes CDR1 ENHRY and CDR2 SYGVKD. The junction had 8 bases not matched to a gene; V was cut back by 8 bases and J by 3 bases. This CDR3 is built from 14 residues. The CDR3 sequence: CAIGRLDRDTEAFF. Here the CDR3 DNA reads TGTGCCATCGGTAGATTGGACAGGGACACTGAAGCTTTCTTT.

The rearrangement links TRBV5-1 to TRBJ1-6; D may be TRBD1 (6 bases). Trimming shortened V by 0 bases and J by 7 bases, and 11 bases separated the two germline ends. The CDR3 sequence is 15 residues long. Per germline, CDR1 SGHRS and CDR2 YFSETQ. The CDR3 loop is CASSLEDSRNSPLHF. The CDR3 nucleotides read TGCGCCAGCAGCTTGGAGGACAGCAGAAATTCACCCCTCCACTTT.

A remark on this clone: The sample carries other DNA sequences with the same CDR3. The chain carries TRBV5-1 and TRBJ1-1; D is uncertain. The germline V gene encodes CDR1 SGHRS and CDR2 YFSETQ. This CDR3 has 14 amino acids. Trimming cost V 1 base and J 1 base, with 8 bases left between them. The chain's CDR3 is CASSLTRENTEAFF. DNA of the CDR3: TGCGCCAGCAGCTTGACGCGCGAGAACACTGAAGCTTTCTTT. Complete variable domain (other parts from reference TRBV5-1 and TRBJ1-1): KAGVTQTPRYLIKTRGQQVTLSCSPISGHRSVSWYQQTPGQGLQFLFEYFSETQRNKGNFPGRFSGRQFSNSRSEMNVSTLELGDSALYLCASSLTRENTEAFFGQGTRLTVV.

In its sample, this clone was seen a few times. V and J are TRBV10-3 and TRBJ2-7; possibly TRBD1 for D (6 bases). From germline, CDR1 is ENHRY and CDR2 SYGVKD. V gave up 10 bases and J gave up 2 bases, with 12 bases separating them. The CDR3 loop spans 12 amino acids. The CDR3 DNA sequence: TGTGCCACACAGGGAAATCCCTACGAGCAGTACTTC. Its protein product is CATQGNPYEQYF.

The genes are TRBV5-5 and TRBJ1-2; D is unclear. This CDR3 spans 15 amino acids. Trimming took 6 bases from V and 5 from J, leaving 20 bases between them. Germline V CDR1 and CDR2: SGHKS, YYEKEE (reference sequence). CDR3 sequence (DNA): TGTGCCAGCACTTCCTCGGCCAGGATTTGGTATGGCTACACCTTC. Amino acid sequence: CASTSSARIWYGYTF.

The chain links TRBV7-9 to TRBJ2-1; D is possibly TRBD2 (6 bases). The ends were cut back, 1 base at V and 8 bases at J, with 18 bases in the middle. The germline gives CDR1 SEHNR, CDR2 FQNEAQ (reference sequence). The CDR3 loop spans 16 amino acids. CDR3 sequence reads: CASSLVVGGKNDEQFF. CDR3 in DNA: TGTGCCAGCAGCTTAGTAGTTGGGGGGAAAAACGATGAGCAGTTCTTC.

CDR3 protein: CAYVRGGNTEAFF. In nucleotides, the CDR3 is TGTGCCTACGTACGGGGGGGGAACACTGAAGCTTTCTTT. This chain connects TRBV30 to TRBJ1-1; perhaps TRBD1 as D (5 bases). This CDR3 spans 13 amino acids. Trimming pared 7 bases from V and 1 base from J, leaving 13 bases between. Germline assignment: CDR1 GTSNPN and CDR2 SVGIG (reference sequence).

V is TRBV19 and J is TRBJ2-7; 9 bases align to TRBD1. Germline CDR1 is LNHDA and CDR2 is SQIVND (reference sequence). This CDR3 contains 16 residues. This CDR3 is CATATGTGRASYEQYF. The CDR3 region has the DNA TGTGCTACTGCCACCGGGACAGGGAGGGCCTCCTACGAGCAGTACTTC. The variable domain in full, with the rest retrieved from reference TRBV19 and TRBJ2-7, is DGGITQSPKYLFRKEGQNVTLSCEQNLNHDAMYWYRQDPGQGLRLIYYSQIVNDFQKGDIAEGYSVSREKKESFPLTVTSAQKNPTAFYLCATATGTGRASYEQYFGPGTRLTVT.

The rearrangement joins TRBV27 to TRBJ1-1; possibly TRBD1 for D (6 bases). CDR1 is MNHEY and CDR2 is SMNVEV in the germline V gene (reference sequence). The CDR3 is 14 amino acids. V was shortened by 2 bases and J by 5 bases, with 12 bases between the two germline ends. CDR3 sequence: CASSLNRVRTEAFF. CDR3 DNA sequence: TGTGCCAGCAGTTTAAACAGGGTCCGGACTGAAGCTTTCTTT.

This sequence joins TRBV4-1 and TRBJ1-5; unclear D gene. Germline V gene sequence: CDR1 MGHRA, CDR2 YSYEKL. CDR3 size: 13 residues. The V gene lost 0 bases and the J gene lost 7 bases, with 7 bases spanning the gap. In nucleotides, the CDR3 is TGCGCCAGCAGCCAAGATTTCTTCCAGCCCCAGCATTTT. Amino acids: CASSQDFFQPQHF.

V usage is TRBV5-4 and J usage is TRBJ1-1; D unclear. Trimming removed 2 bases at V and 5 bases at J, with 10 bases between. The CDR3 is made up of 13 amino acids. CDR1 is SGHNT, CDR2 YYREEE, per germline (reference sequence). This CDR3 is CASSLWDWTEAFF. The CDR3 DNA reads TGTGCCAGCAGCTTATGGGATTGGACTGAAGCTTTCTTT.

The chain couples TRBV5-1 to TRBJ2-4; 11 bases are shared with TRBD2. Looked up from germline, CDR1 is SGHRS and CDR2 is YFSETQ. The CDR3 has 21 amino acids. The V gene end was trimmed by 4 bases and the J gene end by 2 bases; junction bases not matched to a gene: 20. CDR3 nucleotides: TGCGCCAGCAGCGCGGAGACTAGCGGGGCTTCTTGGAGCGCGTCCAAAAACATTCAGTACTTC. Translation gives CASSAETSGASWSASKNIQYF.

This rearrangement joins TRBV2 to TRBJ2-7; 9 bases line up with TRBD1. CDR1 is SNHLY and CDR2 is FYNNEI in the germline V gene. The V and J ends lost 0 bases and 3 bases, in that order; junction bases with no gene match: 6. The CDR3 has 16 residues. In DNA, the CDR3 is TGTGCCAGCAGTGAAGCGCTTGGGACAGGGAGCTACGAGCAGTACTTC. The encoded protein is CASSEALGTGSYEQYF.

The rearrangement links TRBV12-5 to TRBJ1-2; unclear D gene. Germline loops: CDR1 LGHNT, CDR2 FRNRAP. The V gene lost 1 base and the J gene lost 8 bases, with 20 bases spanning the gap. This CDR3 contains 16 residues. The CDR3 loop reads CASGLARSGIGWGYTF. The CDR3 coding sequence is TGTGCTAGTGGTTTGGCCCGCAGTGGCATTGGATGGGGCTACACCTTC.

The CDR3 sequence is CASSEAGTKRREYIQYF. As DNA, the CDR3 is TGTGCCAGCAGTGAAGCTGGGACTAAAAGAAGGGAGTACATTCAGTACTTC. The rearrangement links TRBV6-1 to TRBJ2-4; 7 bases align to TRBD2. J gave up 8 bases and V 0 bases, and 13 bases lay outside the gene matches. The germline V gene encodes CDR1 MNHNS and CDR2 SASEGT. The CDR3 consists of 17 residues.

V and J are TRBV5-1 and TRBJ2-1; 11 bases match TRBD2. The CDR3 totals 16 residues. The ends lost 6 bases at V and 2 bases at J; junction bases unmatched: 7. Germline CDR1 reads SGHRS; CDR2 reads YFSETQ. The CDR3, as DNA: TGCGCCAGCACAACCCTAGCGGGAGGAACCTACAATGAGCAGTTCTTC. As protein: CASTTLAGGTYNEQFF.